Following are 17 T cell receptor beta chains from one sample sequenced in a study of molecular identifiers for immune sequencing clone quantification (dated by TCRdb to 2016 to 2019). Receptor amplification or capture employed PCR. These reads were obtained on an Illumina HiSeq 4000. TCRdb trimmed the raw reads at Q25, called clones with MiXCR and kept productive beta chains. Each entry merges the rows of one CDR3 protein and shows their most common DNA and genes. Recorded for this sample are approximately 12,000 distinct CDR3 sequences; under 20% of them occurred a single time. The ten largest make up 1.6% of the sample. Sequenced material: naive CD8+ T cells from blood, with Jurkat cell RNA spiked in. The sample's cell subset or site label, decoded: FACS-sorted CD8+CD4-CCR7+CD45RA+ naive T cells. Receptors originate from a human donor in good health. Some libraries in this study had Jurkat cell RNA spiked in.

This clonotype was picked up a small number of times. The J gene is TRBJ2-7, the V gene TRBV20-1; TRBD2 aligns across 7 bases. Trimming cost V 1 base and J 3 bases; bases outside gene matches: 3. Germline assignment: CDR1 DFQATT and CDR2 SNEGSKA (reference sequence). The CDR3 spans 13 residues. The CDR3 region is CSARGGSYYEQYF. The CDR3 coding sequence is TGCAGTGCTAGAGGCGGGAGTTACTACGAGCAGTACTTC.

This clonotype was recorded many times. The chain recombines TRBV27 with TRBJ2-3, with D possibly being TRBD1 or TRBD2 (5 bases each). Germline lookup yields CDR1 MNHEY and CDR2 SMNVEV (reference sequence). Trimming took off 5 bases at V and 3 bases at J, with 15 bases between the two ends. The CDR3 extends over 15 amino acids. For the CDR3, the DNA is TGTGCCAGCAGTCCATGGGGGTTCCCTACAGATACGCAGTATTTT. Residues: CASSPWGFPTDTQYF.

By share, this clonotype ranks as medium-sized. The rearrangement joins TRBV7-6 to TRBJ1-5, with a weak D call TRBD1 (6 bases). There are 18 residues in the CDR3. Germline V gene data show CDR1 as SGHVS and CDR2 as FNYEAQ. V lost 4 bases, J lost 2 bases, and 21 bases lay in between. In nucleotides, the CDR3 is TGTGCCAGCAGCTCAAGTGGGTCACAGGGAAGAGGCAATCAGCCCCAGCATTTT. This sequence encodes CASSSSGSQGRGNQPQHF.

In this sample, this clonotype turned up many times. This chain uses TRBV27 with TRBJ2-6; D not certain. This CDR3 contains 12 residues. Germline CDR1 reads MNHEY; CDR2 reads SMNVEV (reference sequence). Trimming stripped 3 bases from V and 3 bases from J, with 0 bases between. The DNA for the CDR3 is TGTGCCAGCAGTTTTGGGGCCAACGTCCTGACTTTC. This codes for CASSFGANVLTF.

Many counts were recorded for this clonotype. The rearrangement joins TRBV4-1 to TRBJ2-1, with 11 positions matching TRBD2. Germline trimming cut 4 bases from V and 5 bases from J; bases unmatched to any gene: 7. This CDR3 contains 16 residues. Germline V gene lookup returns CDR1 MGHRA and CDR2 YSYEKL. The DNA of the CDR3 is TGCGCCAGCAGCCGTACCGGGACTAGCGGCCACAATGAGCAGTTCTTC. This sequence encodes CASSRTGTSGHNEQFF.

This clonotype appeared many times. The CDR3 DNA reads as TGTGCCAGCAGTCTATTACAGGACAGCTCTGGAAACACCATATATTTT. This gives the protein CASSLLQDSSGNTIYF. This chain links TRBV28 with TRBJ1-3, with D perhaps matching TRBD1 (6 bases). The length of the CDR3 is 16 residues. V lost 5 bases and J 0 bases, leaving 14 bases between the germline ends. Per germline, CDR1 MDHEN and CDR2 SYDVKM.

Note on this clonotype: A much bigger clone sits one base away, suggesting this may be a read error. The chain is built from TRBV11-2 and TRBJ2-2, with unresolved D. The CDR3 is 13 amino acids. CDR1 is SGHAT, CDR2 FQNNGV, per germline. Trimming removed 7 bases from V and 4 bases from J, with 10 bases in between. The CDR3 region has the DNA TGTGCCAGCACCGTAGTTCCCACCGGGGAGCTGTTTTTT. Translating gives CASTVVPTGELFF.

Comment on this clonotype: Given a much more abundant clone one base away, this may be a read error. The chain employs TRBV12-3 or TRBV12-4 and TRBJ2-3; D is perhaps TRBD1 (6 bases). The V end was cut by 5 bases, the J end by 4 bases, with 13 bases between. The CDR3 covers 14 residues. CDR3 sequence: CASSPTGSPDTQYF. CDR3 DNA sequence: TGTGCCAGCAGTCCCACAGGGTCGCCAGATACGCAGTATTTT.

By proportion, this clonotype is medium-sized (0.01 to 0.1%). The chain uses TRBV7-8 and TRBJ2-5, with D hard to call. Trimming removed 1 base at V and 7 bases at J, with 1 base between. This CDR3 region has 10 residues. Germline CDR1 is SGHVS and CDR2 is FQNEAQ. The DNA of the CDR3 is TGTGCCAGCAGCTTAGGGACCCAGTACTTC. It codes for CASSLGTQYF.

This clonotype was found many times. The J gene is TRBJ2-7, the V gene TRBV30; possible D gene TRBD2, 6 bases. Trimming left V 1 base short and J 5 bases short, with 21 bases between. Germline CDR1 reads GTSNPN; CDR2 reads SVGIG (reference sequence). This CDR3 is built from 16 residues. The CDR3 region has the DNA TGTGCCTGGAGTGCAGCCGGGACTCCACTAGGTCACGAGCAGTACTTC. It yields the protein CAWSAAGTPLGHEQYF.

By sample fraction, this clonotype is medium-sized. This chain connects TRBV6-5 to TRBJ2-7; D tentatively fits TRBD1 or TRBD2 (5 bases each). With 3 bases removed from V and 4 bases from J, the gap between germline ends came to 13 bases. The CDR3 has 14 amino acids. Germline lookup yields CDR1 MNHEY and CDR2 SVGAGI. In DNA, the CDR3 is TGTGCCAGCAGTTATTTGGGACGATTATACGAGCAGTACTTC. This sequence encodes CASSYLGRLYEQYF.

This clonotype was counted ten times or more. The V and J genes are TRBV29-1 and TRBJ2-1; D ambiguous. V was cut by 1 base and J by 2 bases, with 6 bases left in between. Germline V gene data show CDR1 as SQVTM and CDR2 as ANQGSEA. The CDR3 runs to 13 residues. The CDR3 is CSVEGATYNEQFF. CDR3 coding DNA: TGCAGCGTTGAAGGAGCCACCTACAATGAGCAGTTCTTC.

This clonotype was detected ten times or more. This chain links TRBV30 with TRBJ2-3; D is unresolved. The germline V gene has CDR1 GTSNPN and CDR2 SVGIG (reference sequence). Trimming took off 2 bases at V and 3 bases at J, with 9 bases between the two ends. This CDR3 contains 13 residues. CDR3 bases: TGTGCCTGGAGTATCACTGGGACAGATACGCAGTATTTT. Protein: CAWSITGTDTQYF.

As concerns this clonotype: Possible read error: a much larger clone is one base away. The rearrangement joins TRBV6-5 to TRBJ1-1, with a possible D match to TRBD1 (6 bases). V lost 0 bases and J 7 bases, leaving 9 bases between the germline ends. CDR1 is MNHEY and CDR2 is SVGAGI in the germline V gene. This CDR3 has 13 amino acids. CDR3 residues: CASSYSSGDEAFF. The CDR3 region has the DNA TGTGCCAGCAGTTACTCGTCAGGGGATGAAGCTTTCTTT.

This clonotype is medium-sized within its sample. The chain links TRBV30 to TRBJ1-1, with a tentative D call TRBD1 (6 bases). Trimming stripped 3 bases from V and 2 bases from J, with 16 bases between. The CDR3 spans 15 residues. Per the germline V gene, CDR1 is GTSNPN and CDR2 is SVGIG (reference sequence). The CDR3, as DNA: TGTGCCTGGAGATCCGTAGGGGGAGGAAACACTGAAGCTTTCTTT. This translates into CAWRSVGGGNTEAFF. Together with reference TRBV30 and TRBJ1-1, the CDR3 gives the full variable domain: SQTIHQWPATLVQPVGSPLSLECTVEGTSNPNLYWYRQAAGRGLQLLFYSVGIGQISSEVPQNLSASRPQDRQFILSSKKLLLSDSGFYLCAWRSVGGGNTEAFFGQGTRLTVV.

This clonotype is medium-sized by share. The chain has TRBV29-1 and TRBJ2-1; 11 nucleotides agree with TRBD2. V trimming: 7 bases; J trimming: 4 bases; junction bases outside the gene matches: 3. The CDR3 has 13 residues. In germline, CDR1 is SQVTM, CDR2 ANQGSEA. The CDR3 DNA reads as TGCAGCGCGGGGACTAGCGGTTACAATGAGCAGTTCTTC. Protein: CSAGTSGYNEQFF.

As for this clonotype: A much larger clone differs from this one at a single base, so this may be a read error. The V and J genes are TRBV28 and TRBJ1-5, with 7 bases identical to TRBD1. This CDR3 has 18 amino acids. The germline V gene encodes CDR1 MDHEN and CDR2 SYDVKM. Trimming removed 2 bases from V and 2 bases from J; junction bases left unmatched: 12. The CDR3 reads CASSLGSIRGLGNQPQHF. The CDR3 coding sequence is TGTGCCAGCAGTTTAGGGAGCATTAGGGGGCTAGGCAATCAGCCCCAGCATTTT.